The 12 T cell receptor beta chains reported below all come from one sample, sequenced in a study of blood T cell repertoires in COVID-19. The method was immunoSEQ multiplex PCR; TCRdb's version includes in-frame clones alone and lacks a portion of them. The sample lists tens of thousands of clones, 85% to 95% occurring once. Sequencing input: peripheral blood. The receptors here all came from a man aged 50 to 59 with acute or convalescent COVID-19.

This clone was picked up a small number of times. The V call is TRBV7-2, the J call TRBJ1-6, with TRBD1 matching over 9 bases. Germline CDR1 and CDR2: SGHTA and FQGNSA. This CDR3 is 17 amino acids long. V shed 5 bases and J 0 bases; nucleotides not matched to a gene: 5. CDR3 region: CASSGPTGGSYNSPLHF. For the CDR3, the DNA is TGTGCCAGCAGCGGTCCGACAGGGGGCTCCTATAATTCACCCCTCCACTTT.

The chain is built from TRBV7-2 and TRBJ2-1, with D maybe TRBD1 (5 bases). The CDR3 extends over 15 amino acids. Germline loops: CDR1 SGHTA, CDR2 FQGNSA. Trimming removed 4 bases from V and 0 bases from J, with 10 bases in between. CDR3 DNA sequence: TGTGCCAGCAGCTCCAGACAGAGCTCCTACAATGAGCAGTTCTTC. As protein: CASSSRQSSYNEQFF.

The rearrangement joins TRBV9 to TRBJ2-1; 12 bases are shared with TRBD2. Germline loops: CDR1 SGDLS, CDR2 YYNGEE. The CDR3 runs 15 residues. Trimming cost V 3 bases and J 8 bases; bases outside gene matches: 6. The CDR3 is CASSGPTSGSHEQFF. The CDR3 nucleotides read TGTGCCAGCAGCGGACCGACTAGCGGGAGCCATGAGCAGTTCTTC.

V usage is TRBV29-1 and J usage is TRBJ1-2, with a possible D match to TRBD1 (5 bases). The germline CDR1 and CDR2 sequences are SQVTM and ANQGSEA. This CDR3 is built from 14 residues. V lost 7 bases to trimming and J lost 5 bases, with 20 bases between them. CDR3 nucleotides: TGCAGCGCGGGTCAGGATCGGGGGATATATGGCTACACCTTC. This encodes CSAGQDRGIYGYTF.

This chain joins TRBV11-3 and TRBJ2-5, with 7 bases aligning to TRBD1. The CDR3 is made up of 17 amino acids. Germline assignment: CDR1 SGHNT and CDR2 YENEEA. V lost 6 bases, J lost 4 bases, and 17 bases stayed unmatched. This chain's CDR3 is CASSTSFDQGVRETQYF. DNA for the CDR3: TGTGCCAGCAGTACTTCTTTCGACCAGGGGGTGCGAGAGACCCAGTACTTC.

The chain is built from TRBV27 and TRBJ1-1, with D possibly matching TRBD1 (5 bases). The CDR3 loop spans 15 amino acids. V was clipped by 4 bases and J by 9 bases, with 21 bases between them. Per the germline V gene, CDR1 is MNHEY and CDR2 is SMNVEV (reference sequence). This chain's CDR3 is CASSSRDWGPNKAFF. The CDR3 DNA reads as TGTGCCAGCAGTTCACGGGACTGGGGACCGAACAAAGCTTTCTTT.

This clone was picked up a small number of times. The chain joins TRBV11-2 to TRBJ2-7; TRBD1 matches at 7 bases. The V gene's germline CDR1 is SGHAT and CDR2 FQNNGV. The J segment lost 0 bases and the V segment lost 5 bases, leaving 4 bases of the junction unmatched. The CDR3 is made up of 14 amino acids. The CDR3 sequence: CASSMGQRSYEQYF. The CDR3 DNA reads TGTGCCAGCAGCATGGGACAGCGCTCCTACGAGCAGTACTTC.

The chain has TRBV5-5 and TRBJ1-4; D is ambiguous. V gave up 4 bases and J gave up 8 bases, with 18 bases separating them. In germline, CDR1 is SGHKS, CDR2 YYEKEE (reference sequence). The CDR3 loop spans 15 amino acids. CDR3 residues: CASSDHSMGGEKLFF. In DNA, the CDR3 is TGTGCCAGCAGCGATCACAGCATGGGTGGGGAAAAACTGTTTTTT.

The V call is TRBV10-2, the J call TRBJ2-3, with 13 bases lining up with TRBD2. This CDR3 comprises 16 residues. CDR1 and CDR2 from the germline V gene are WSHSY and SAAADI. V lost 5 bases, J lost 8 bases, and 10 bases stayed unmatched. The CDR3 region is CASSSLGLAGAGTQYF. In nucleotides, the CDR3 is TGCGCCAGCAGTTCATTAGGACTAGCGGGAGCGGGTACGCAGTATTTT.

The V call is TRBV18, the J call TRBJ2-2; D ambiguous. CDR1 and CDR2 (germline): KGHSH, LQKENI. V lost 3 bases and J 2 bases, leaving 4 bases between the germline ends. The CDR3 has 13 amino acids. The CDR3, as DNA: TGTGCCAGCTCACCTCCAAACACCGGGGAGCTGTTTTTT. Protein: CASSPPNTGELFF.

The CDR3 region has the DNA TGTGCCACCGTAGCAGGGGATAATGGCTACACCTTC. This codes for CATVAGDNGYTF. The V call is TRBV6-5, the J call TRBJ1-2; maybe TRBD1 (6 bases). This CDR3 comprises 12 residues. Trimming removed 10 bases from V and 6 bases from J, with 15 bases in between. Germline lookup yields CDR1 MNHEY and CDR2 SVGAGI.

The chain links TRBV3-1 (or the pseudogene TRBV3-2) to TRBJ1-1; 7 nucleotides line up with TRBD1. The CDR3 is 16 residues long. Losses at the gene ends were 1 base for V and 1 base for J; bases not matched to a gene: 6. Germline V gene data show CDR1 as LGHDT and CDR2 as YNNKEL (reference sequence). CDR3 sequence (DNA): TGTGCCAGCAGCCAAGGACAGGGCGGTTGGAACACTGAAGCTTTCTTT. This sequence encodes CASSQGQGGWNTEAFF.